What follows are 15 T cell receptor beta chains derived from one specimen sequenced in a study of T cell clonality in common variable immunodeficiency. The assay was immunoSEQ multiplex PCR, and TCRdb's table has in-frame clones only and misses some. Listed for the sample are around 50,000 clones, none seen a single time. Sequenced: peripheral blood mononuclear cells. The origin of the receptors is a person aged 18-70 years in good health.

This clone came up many times. Read data end 3 residues before the CDR3 end; the end is taken from the germline J gene. The chain employs TRBV30 and TRBJ2-3; 8 positions match TRBD1. CDR3 size: 13 residues. Germline V CDR1 and CDR2: GTSNPN, SVGIG (reference sequence). The CDR3: CASTGGYQETQYF. CDR3 DNA (partial): TGTGCCTCCACAGGGGGGTACCAAGAGACG.

This clone appeared many times. The read is 3 residues too short to cover the CDR3 end, so that end is filled in from the germline J gene. This chain joins TRBV7-7 and TRBJ1-1; possibly TRBD1 for D (6 bases). This CDR3 region has 13 residues. From germline, CDR1 is SSHAT and CDR2 FNYEAQ (reference sequence). CDR3 residues: CASSLGLGAEAFF. The covered CDR3 bases are TGTGCCAGCAGCTTAGGATTGGGGGCCGAA.

This clone was seen many times. Read data end 3 residues before the CDR3 end; the end is taken from the germline J gene. V gene TRBV5-1 combines with J gene TRBJ2-2; 7 bases fit TRBD1. The germline CDR1 and CDR2 sequences are SGHRS and YFSETQ. This CDR3 spans 15 amino acids. The covered CDR3 bases are TGCGCCAGCAGCCAAACCGGGACAGCTGTTGTTGAG. Protein sequence: CASSQTGTAVVE. The entire CDR3 protein is CASSQTGTAVVELFF.

This clone was seen at least ten times. The read finishes 3 residues shy of the CDR3 end, and the germline J gene is used to complete it. The chain combines TRBV19 with TRBJ2-3, with D unclear. Trimming left V 7 bases short and J 1 base short, with 9 bases between. Germline values: CDR1 LNHDA, CDR2 SQIVND (reference sequence). The CDR3 length is 13 residues. CDR3 DNA (partial): TGTGCCAGTAAGATGGCAGGCACAGATACG. Its translation is CASKMAGTDT. In full, the CDR3 reads CASKMAGTDTQYF. Combining the CDR3 with reference TRBV19 and TRBJ2-3 gives the whole variable domain DGGITQSPKYLFRKEGQNVTLSCEQNLNHDAMYWYRQDPGQGLRLIYYSQIVNDFQKGDIAEGYSVSREKKESFPLTVTSAQKNPTAFYLCASKMAGTDTQYFGPGTRLTVL.

This clone was picked up a small number of times. A much larger clone lies one base from this, so it may be a read error. The sequenced fragment ends 3 residues before the CDR3 boundary, so the rest is inferred from the germline J gene. V gene TRBV2 combines with J gene TRBJ2-3; TRBD2 agrees at 14 bases. This CDR3 region has 15 residues. Germline V gives CDR1 SNHLY, CDR2 FYNNEI. The covered CDR3 bases are TGTGCCAGCAGTGCTGGACTAGCGGGGGGTGAGACG. It encodes CASSAGLAGGET. The whole CDR3 is CASSAGLAGGETQYF.

This clone was observed at least ten times. With the read ending 3 residues before the CDR3 end, the germline J gene is used to fill in that end. The chain uses TRBV13 and TRBJ2-7; 7 bases match TRBD1. The CDR3 is made up of 14 amino acids. Germline V lookup: CDR1 PRHDT, CDR2 FYEKMQ (reference sequence). J lost 6 bases, V lost 7 bases, and 12 bases had no gene match. CDR3 region: CASIHSDRRFEQYF. The CDR3 DNA, read in part, is TGTGCCAGCATCCATTCGGACAGGCGTTTCGAG.

This clone was picked up many times. The missing CDR3 end, 3 residues past where the read stops, is filled in from the germline J gene. This chain joins TRBV30 and TRBJ2-5, with D maybe TRBD2 (5 bases). The CDR3 is made up of 11 amino acids. Germline lookup yields CDR1 GTSNPN and CDR2 SVGIG (reference sequence). V was cut by 1 base and J by 5 bases, with 5 bases left in between. The CDR3 region is CAWSAGETQYF. The CDR3 DNA, read in part, is TGTGCCTGGAGTGCGGGGGAGACC.

Only a few counts were recorded for this clone. With the read ending 3 residues before the CDR3 end, the germline J gene is used to fill in that end. The chain links TRBV6-1 to TRBJ1-1; D is possibly TRBD1 (5 bases). CDR3 length: 13 residues. Per the germline V gene, CDR1 is MNHNS and CDR2 is SASEGT. The V end lost 2 bases, the J end lost 4 bases, and 8 bases lay between the germline ends. This CDR3 is CASSEFQGTEAFF. CDR3 DNA (partial): TGTGCCAGCAGTGAATTCCAGGGCACTGAA.

This clone was picked up many times. The read comes to an end 3 residues before the CDR3 does, leaving the germline J gene to fill in the end. This chain links TRBV5-1 with TRBJ1-1; maybe TRBD1 (5 bases). V was pared by 6 bases and J by 4 bases, with 16 bases between. Germline-derived CDR1 and CDR2 are SGHRS and YFSETQ. The CDR3 extends over 14 amino acids. CDR3 sequence reads: CASTPTAGPTEAFF. The covered CDR3 bases are TGCGCCAGCACCCCGACCGCAGGGCCCACTGAA.

This clone was recorded at least ten times. The CDR3 end lies 3 residues beyond the end of the read and is filled in from the germline J gene. This chain links TRBV10-3 with TRBJ2-5, with D possibly matching TRBD2 (6 bases). Trimming shortened V by 8 bases and J by 2 bases, and 15 bases separated the two germline ends. This CDR3 is built from 14 residues. Per germline, CDR1 ENHRY and CDR2 SYGVKD. The part of the CDR3 DNA that was read is TGTGCCATCTCCCCCGATAGCGGTCAAGAGACC. It codes for CAISPDSGQET. The full CDR3 protein is CAISPDSGQETQYF.

This clone has a handful of counts. The read ends 3 residues early relative to the CDR3; the germline J gene fills the gap. This chain joins TRBV18 and TRBJ1-2; no clear D. The CDR3 consists of 14 residues. Trimming stripped 3 bases from V and 2 bases from J, with 10 bases between. Per germline, CDR1 KGHSH and CDR2 LQKENI. The DNA read from the CDR3 is TGTGCCAGCTCACCGGTAGAACAGAACTATGGC. It translates to CASSPVEQNYG. The whole CDR3 protein is CASSPVEQNYGYTF.

There are many counts of this clone. The read terminates 3 residues before the CDR3 end, so the remaining end is supplied by the germline J gene. This chain links TRBV28 with TRBJ2-5; D remains unclear. Trimming cost V 3 bases and J 5 bases, with 4 bases left between them. Germline CDR1 reads MDHEN; CDR2 reads SYDVKM. The CDR3 loop spans 11 amino acids. CDR3 bases read: TGTGCCAGCAGTTTCCGGGAGACC. Translating gives CASSFRET. The full CDR3 is CASSFRETQYF.

This clone was found many times. Read data end 3 residues before the CDR3 end; the end is taken from the germline J gene. V and J are TRBV7-8 and TRBJ1-6, with 7 positions matching TRBD1. Germline lookup yields CDR1 SGHVS and CDR2 FQNEAQ. V was pared by 5 bases and J by 9 bases, with 13 bases of the junction left unmatched. The CDR3 contains 16 residues. The CDR3 protein is CASSPQGGRAGSPLHF. CDR3 DNA (partial): TGTGCCAGCAGCCCCCAGGGGGGCAGGGCTGGTTCACCC.

In regard to this clone: At one boundary the junction diverges from the germline segment, which might be a read error. With the read ending 3 residues before the CDR3 end, the germline J gene is used to fill in that end. V gene TRBV7-9 combines with J gene TRBJ2-7; 9 nucleotides align to TRBD1. CDR3 length equals 14 residues. CDR1 and CDR2 (germline): SEHNR, FQNEAQ (reference sequence). CDR3 residues: CSSSSQGAAYEQYF. Incomplete CDR3 DNA: TGTTCCAGCAGCTCACAGGGGGCGGCCTACGAG.

This clone was detected many times. The read ends 3 residues shy of where the CDR3 ends; the end is completed using the germline J gene. V and J are TRBV11-2 and TRBJ2-7; D gene unclear. Trimming took off 5 bases at V and 6 bases at J, with 8 bases between the two ends. This CDR3 is 11 amino acids long. Germline-derived CDR1 and CDR2 are SGHAT and FQNNGV. The sequenced CDR3 bases are TGTGCCAGCAGCCTCAGAAGCGAG. Amino acids: CASSLRSE. The whole CDR3 protein is CASSLRSEQYF.